Below, 24 T cell receptor beta chains from the same sample are listed, as sequenced in a study of T cell responses to AZD1222 COVID-19 vaccine. This table comes from immunoSEQ multiplex PCR, and its TCRdb copy is limited to in-frame clones, with some not included. The data hold some 150,000 clones, with about nine tenths observed a single time. Material: peripheral blood, obtained on day 0 of MenACWY control vaccination. The receptors here all came from an adult in good health.

As DNA, the CDR3 is TGTGCCAGCAGTGAGTTTAAGAGCGGGAGCGACGAGCAGTACTTC. Encoded protein: CASSEFKSGSDEQYF. This sequence joins TRBV25-1 and TRBJ2-7; 8 nucleotides align to TRBD2. V lost 3 bases and J lost 5; bases outside the gene matches: 9. This CDR3 contains 15 residues. Germline values: CDR1 MGHDK, CDR2 SYGVNS.

This sequence joins TRBV7-2 and TRBJ1-2; D gene uncertain. V was clipped by 3 bases and J by 2 bases, with 10 bases between them. The CDR3 has 14 residues. Germline values: CDR1 SGHTA, CDR2 FQGNSA. CDR3 in DNA: TGTGCCAGCAGCTTTCCTGGACGGAACTATGGCTACACCTTC. It translates to CASSFPGRNYGYTF.

This clone was detected only a few times. The V call is TRBV5-1, the J call TRBJ1-4; the D gene is possibly TRBD1 (6 bases). Trimming shortened V by 0 bases and J by 8 bases, and 17 bases separated the two germline ends. Germline V gene data show CDR1 as SGHRS and CDR2 as YFSETQ. This CDR3 has 16 residues. CDR3 amino acids: CASSLALKQGGEKLFF. DNA for the CDR3: TGCGCCAGCAGCTTGGCCTTGAAACAGGGTGGCGAAAAACTGTTTTTT. The full variable domain, rest sourced from reference TRBV5-1 and TRBJ1-4, is KAGVTQTPRYLIKTRGQQVTLSCSPISGHRSVSWYQQTPGQGLQFLFEYFSETQRNKGNFPGRFSGRQFSNSRSEMNVSTLELGDSALYLCASSLALKQGGEKLFFGSGTQLSVL.

This clone was recorded only once. The genes are TRBV6-2 or TRBV6-3 and TRBJ1-1, with TRBD1 as a possible D gene (6 bases). In germline, CDR1 is MNHEY, CDR2 SVGEGT. This CDR3 contains 14 residues. Trimming shortened V by 6 bases and J by 0 bases, and 11 bases separated the two germline ends. DNA for the CDR3: TGTGCCAGCAGCCGGACAGTAATGAACACTGAAGCTTTCTTT. Translated: CASSRTVMNTEAFF.

V gene TRBV9 combines with J gene TRBJ2-2; TRBD2 is a possible D gene (6 bases). The ends were cut back, 4 bases at V and 6 bases at J, with 13 bases in the middle. The germline CDR1 and CDR2 sequences are SGDLS and YYNGEE. The CDR3 sequence is 14 residues long. Here the CDR3 reads CASSLGGYAGELFF. The CDR3 bases are TGTGCCAGCAGCCTGGGGGGATATGCCGGGGAGCTGTTTTTT.

The chain combines TRBV5-1 with TRBJ2-1, with 7 bases lining up with TRBD2. Germline values: CDR1 SGHRS, CDR2 YFSETQ. The length of the CDR3 is 16 residues. With V trimmed by 0 bases and J by 6 bases, 9 bases remained unmatched. The CDR3 loop reads CASSLVASGLGNEQFF. CDR3 sequence (DNA): TGCGCCAGCAGCTTGGTGGCTAGCGGCTTGGGCAATGAGCAGTTCTTC.

The chain combines TRBV6-1 with TRBJ1-1, with D possibly matching TRBD1 (5 bases). The germline CDR1 and CDR2 sequences are MNHNS and SASEGT. Trimming removed 1 base at V and 10 bases at J, with 19 bases between. This CDR3 contains 15 residues. The CDR3 region is CASSEERVPYGGAFF. For the CDR3, the DNA is TGTGCCAGCAGTGAAGAAAGGGTACCTTATGGGGGAGCTTTCTTT.

This clone was observed a single time. The chain employs TRBV6-6 and TRBJ2-7; 9 bases align to TRBD2. Trimming cost V 4 bases and J 2 bases; bases outside gene matches: 6. Per the germline V gene, CDR1 is MNHNY and CDR2 is SVGAGI (reference sequence). There are 15 residues in the CDR3. The CDR3 is CASSSPWTSAYEQYF. As DNA, the CDR3 is TGTGCCAGCAGTTCGCCCTGGACTAGCGCCTACGAGCAGTACTTC.

The rearrangement links TRBV6-1 to TRBJ1-5; a weak D match, TRBD1 (5 bases). The germline V gene has CDR1 MNHNS and CDR2 SASEGT. V was pared by 3 bases and J by 0 bases, with 12 bases between. This CDR3 has 16 residues. The CDR3 nucleotides are TGTGCCAGCAGTGACATGGGACCTGATAGCAATCAGCCCCAGCATTTT. Translation: CASSDMGPDSNQPQHF.

This chain joins TRBV11-3 and TRBJ1-1; D is unclear. The CDR3 totals 13 residues. Trimming took 0 bases from V and 5 from J, leaving 7 bases between them. The germline V gene encodes CDR1 SGHNT and CDR2 YENEEA. The CDR3 DNA reads as TGTGCCAGCAGCTTAGACAGGTTGACTGAAGCTTTCTTT. Translated, it gives CASSLDRLTEAFF. Drawing the rest from reference TRBV11-3 and TRBJ1-1, the complete variable domain is EAGVVQSPRYKIIEKKQPVAFWCNPISGHNTLYWYLQNLGQGPELLIRYENEEAVDDSQLPKDRFSAERLKGVDSTLKIQPAELGDSAVYLCASSLDRLTEAFFGQGTRLTVV.

The chain links TRBV28 to TRBJ2-2; 10 bases align to TRBD1. V was clipped by 3 bases and J by 3 bases; unmatched bases: 4. There are 16 residues in the CDR3. From germline, CDR1 is MDHEN and CDR2 SYDVKM. This CDR3 is CASSFFGQGDTGELFF. The DNA of the CDR3 is TGTGCCAGCAGTTTTTTTGGACAGGGGGACACCGGGGAGCTGTTTTTT.

The V gene is TRBV12-3 or TRBV12-4, the J gene TRBJ1-2; 11 bases line up with TRBD1. Germline trimming cut 5 bases from V and 7 bases from J; bases unmatched to any gene: 3. This CDR3 has 13 amino acids. CDR3 in DNA: TGTGCCAGCAGTGGACAGGGGGCAAGTGGCTACACCTTC. Translated: CASSGQGASGYTF.

The chain couples TRBV2 to TRBJ2-2, with TRBD1 matching over 9 bases. The CDR3 covers 16 residues. Germline assignment: CDR1 SNHLY and CDR2 FYNNEI. V dropped 4 bases and J dropped 7; count of bases not matched to a gene: 10. This CDR3 is CASSVARTGAGGELFF. Written as DNA, the CDR3 is TGTGCCAGCAGTGTGGCTAGGACAGGGGCTGGCGGGGAGCTGTTTTTT.

This clone was observed once. The chain uses TRBV5-1 and TRBJ2-1, with TRBD2 matching over 7 bases. CDR3 size: 16 residues. Germline V gives CDR1 SGHRS, CDR2 YFSETQ. J lost 8 bases, V lost 0 bases, and 11 bases had no gene match. The CDR3 DNA reads TGCGCCAGCAGCTTGGTGTTCCAGCGGGGAGAGGATGAGCAGTTCTTC. Residues: CASSLVFQRGEDEQFF.

The chain couples TRBV7-9 to TRBJ1-1, with D tentatively TRBD1 (5 bases). The CDR3 has 13 residues. The germline V gene encodes CDR1 SEHNR and CDR2 FQNEAQ (reference sequence). Trimming pared 7 bases from V and 3 bases from J, leaving 12 bases between. The CDR3 region has the DNA TGTGCCAGCATCGGGGGGGTCTACACTGAAGCTTTCTTT. Its protein product is CASIGGVYTEAFF.

The chain has TRBV15 and TRBJ1-2; no clear D. Trimming removed 1 base at V and 2 bases at J, with 11 bases between. CDR1 and CDR2 (germline): LNHNV, YYDKDF (reference sequence). This CDR3 comprises 15 residues. The CDR3 loop reads CATSRGLGMNYGYTF. In DNA form, the CDR3 reads TGTGCCACCAGCAGAGGCCTAGGAATGAACTATGGCTACACCTTC.

The chain joins TRBV5-1 to TRBJ2-7, with 7 bases lining up with TRBD1. V lost 7 bases to trimming and J lost 6 bases; unmatched junction nucleotides: 16. CDR3 length equals 15 residues. Germline V gene data show CDR1 as SGHRS and CDR2 as YFSETQ. The CDR3 coding sequence is TGCGCCAGCTCGGGCAATTCCGACAGGGCGAGCGAGCAGTACTTC. This codes for CASSGNSDRASEQYF.

The chain recombines TRBV7-9 with TRBJ2-7; D is undetermined. Trimming pared 4 bases from V and 4 bases from J, leaving 17 bases between. Germline V gives CDR1 SEHNR, CDR2 FQNEAQ (reference sequence). The CDR3 has 15 amino acids. The CDR3 spells CASSSPRLKMYEQYF. As DNA, the CDR3 is TGTGCCAGCAGCTCGCCCCGACTGAAGATGTACGAGCAGTACTTC.

The chain joins TRBV24-1 to TRBJ2-1; 7 nucleotides agree with TRBD1. The CDR3 sequence is 15 residues long. The germline V gene has CDR1 KGHDR and CDR2 SFDVKD. The V and J ends lost 4 bases and 3 bases, in that order; junction bases with no gene match: 5. This CDR3 reads CATSDQGQHYNEQFF. In DNA form, the CDR3 reads TGTGCCACCAGTGACCAGGGACAGCACTACAATGAGCAGTTCTTC.

The genes are TRBV6-1 and TRBJ1-4, with D possibly being TRBD1 (6 bases). CDR3 size: 16 residues. Trimming took off 4 bases at V and 6 bases at J, with 18 bases between the two ends. CDR1 MNHNS and CDR2 SASEGT come from the germline V gene. The CDR3 DNA sequence: TGTGCCAGCAGTGTGGATATCGGAGGGGGGGATGAAAAACTGTTTTTT. As protein: CASSVDIGGGDEKLFF.

This chain joins TRBV10-3 and TRBJ1-1; 9 bases map to TRBD1. Germline CDR1 ENHRY, CDR2 SYGVKD. V trimming: 4 bases; J trimming: 5 bases; junction bases outside the gene matches: 2. This CDR3 has 13 amino acids. CDR3 DNA sequence: TGTGCCATCAGTGTGACAGGGGGGACTGAAGCTTTCTTT. Protein product: CAISVTGGTEAFF.

Only one count was recorded for this clone. The chain couples TRBV6-1 to TRBJ2-7; D gene uncertain. The CDR3 has 14 amino acids. Germline CDR1 reads MNHNS; CDR2 reads SASEGT. The V and J ends lost 1 base and 5 bases respectively, with 12 bases between them. This CDR3 reads CASSEGEGHHEQYF. Here the CDR3 DNA reads TGTGCCAGCAGTGAAGGCGAAGGGCACCACGAGCAGTACTTC.

V usage is TRBV9 and J usage is TRBJ1-1, with 7 positions matching TRBD1. The CDR3 contains 19 residues. With 1 base clipped from V and 0 bases from J, the junction kept 15 bases outside the gene matches. Germline-derived CDR1 and CDR2 are SGDLS and YYNGEE. The CDR3 loop is CASSVSARQGYNMNTEAFF. The CDR3, as DNA: TGTGCCAGCAGCGTATCCGCTAGACAGGGCTATAACATGAACACTGAAGCTTTCTTT. The variable domain in full, completed from reference TRBV9 and TRBJ1-1, reads DSGVTQTPKHLITATGQRVTLRCSPRSGDLSVYWYQQSLDQGLQFLIQYYNGEERAKGNILERFSAQQFPDLHSELNLSSLELGDSALYFCASSVSARQGYNMNTEAFFGQGTRLTVV.

This clone was counted once. CDR3 residues: CASARAHLEKLFF. CDR3 DNA: TGTGCCAGCGCAAGGGCCCACCTTGAAAAACTGTTTTTT. The J gene is TRBJ1-4, the V gene TRBV27; no definite D call. The CDR3 length is 13 residues. V lost 8 bases, J lost 7 bases, and 14 bases lay in between. Germline CDR1 and CDR2: MNHEY and SMNVEV (reference sequence). The full variable domain, rest sourced from reference TRBV27 and TRBJ1-4, is EAQVTQNPRYLITVTGKKLTVTCSQNMNHEYMSWYRQDPGLGLRQIYYSMNVEVTDKGDVPEGYKVSRKEKRNFPLILESPSPNQTSLYFCASARAHLEKLFFGSGTQLSVL.